One TCR beta chain is described in this entry. This record belongs to a study of blood T cell repertoires in COVID-19. Assay: immunoSEQ multiplex PCR; the TCRdb copy retains only in-frame clones and omits some. The repertoire holds about 45,000 clones, with roughly nine tenths as singletons. Source material: peripheral blood. This clonotype was sampled from a human donor in a cohort sampled during active COVID-19.

The CDR3 protein is CASSPTGYEQYF. The CDR3 coding sequence is TGTGCCAGCTCCCCAACCGGTTACGAGCAGTACTTC. J is TRBJ2-7 and V is TRBV18; no definite D call. The CDR3 runs 12 residues. The germline gives CDR1 KGHSH, CDR2 LQKENI. The V end lost 6 bases, the J end lost 4 bases, and 10 bases lay between the germline ends. The whole variable domain, filled in from reference TRBV18 and TRBJ2-7, reads NAGVMQNPRHLVRRRGQEARLRCSPMKGHSHVYWYRQLPEEGLKFMVYLQKENIIDESGMPKERFSAEFPKEGPSILRIQQVVRGDSAAYFCASSPTGYEQYFGPGTRLTVT.